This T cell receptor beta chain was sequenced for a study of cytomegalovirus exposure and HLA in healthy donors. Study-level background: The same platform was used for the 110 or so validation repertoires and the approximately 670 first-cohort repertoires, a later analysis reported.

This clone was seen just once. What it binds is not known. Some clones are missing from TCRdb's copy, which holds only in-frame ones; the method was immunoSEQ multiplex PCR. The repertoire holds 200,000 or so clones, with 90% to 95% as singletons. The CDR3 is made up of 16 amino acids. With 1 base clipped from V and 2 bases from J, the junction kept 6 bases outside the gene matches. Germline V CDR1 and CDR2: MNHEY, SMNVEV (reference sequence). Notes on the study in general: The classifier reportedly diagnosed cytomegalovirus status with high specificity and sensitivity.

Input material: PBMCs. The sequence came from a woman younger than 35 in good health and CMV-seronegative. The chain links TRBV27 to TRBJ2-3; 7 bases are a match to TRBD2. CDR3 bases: TGTGCCAGCAGTTTATGGGGGGGGTTACTCACAGATACGCAGTATTTT. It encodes CASSLWGGLLTDTQYF.